These 5 T cell receptor beta chains share one sample of origin, sequenced in a study of shared clonotypes between healthy human individuals. Assay used: immunoSEQ multiplex PCR; TCRdb lists only in-frame clones, some missing. The sample records roughly 330,000 clones, around two thirds being singletons. Sequencing input: memory CD4+ T cells sorted from blood. Subset specified: CD45RA-negative fraction. These receptors were taken from a young man in good health.

The genes are TRBV6-5 and TRBJ2-5, with a weak D call TRBD2 (6 bases). CDR3 length equals 15 residues. V was clipped by 0 bases and J by 3 bases, with 11 bases between them. In germline, CDR1 is MNHEY, CDR2 SVGAGI. CDR3 amino acids: CASSYSPGGEETQYF. CDR3 coding DNA: TGTGCCAGCAGTTACTCGCCCGGGGGAGAAGAGACCCAGTACTTC.

The V call is TRBV29-1, the J call TRBJ2-1; tentative D call: TRBD2 (5 bases). Per germline, CDR1 SQVTM and CDR2 ANQGSEA. V dropped 6 bases and J dropped 5 bases, with 11 bases sitting between them. CDR3 size: 12 residues. CDR3 loop: CSVAGLNNEQFF. The CDR3 DNA reads as TGCAGCGTCGCGGGTCTCAACAATGAGCAGTTCTTC.

The chain has TRBV4-1 and TRBJ1-4; D is undetermined. This CDR3 spans 16 amino acids. CDR1 is MGHRA, CDR2 YSYEKL, per germline. V was clipped by 0 bases and J by 5 bases, with 13 bases between them. The CDR3 sequence is CASSQEPLSRNEKLFF. CDR3 DNA: TGCGCCAGCAGCCAAGAGCCTCTCTCCCGGAATGAAAAACTGTTTTTT.

The V and J genes are TRBV7-2 and TRBJ1-1, with D possibly TRBD1 on 6 matching bases. The germline CDR1 and CDR2 sequences are SGHTA and FQGNSA. The length of the CDR3 is 15 residues. V was pared by 3 bases and J by 8 bases, with 19 bases between. The CDR3 loop reads CASSFGFMGQQEAFF. The CDR3 coding sequence is TGTGCCAGCAGCTTCGGTTTTATGGGACAACAAGAAGCTTTCTTT.

The chain has TRBV10-3 and TRBJ2-1, with TRBD2 matching over 9 bases. This CDR3 contains 16 residues. V lost 0 bases, J lost 5 bases, and 5 bases stayed unmatched. The germline V gene encodes CDR1 ENHRY and CDR2 SYGVKD. The CDR3 coding sequence is TGTGCCATCAGTGAGTCCGGGACTAGCCTCCACAATGAGCAGTTCTTC. It specifies CAISESGTSLHNEQFF.